This paragraph covers one T cell receptor beta chain sequence. The V end lost 9 bases, the J end lost 6 bases, and 28 bases lay between the germline ends. CDR3 length equals 17 residues. These data are taken from a study of CD8 T cells in ankylosing spondylitis. TCRdb used MiXCR to reprocess the 5' RACE reads, holding one entry per CDR3 protein. The sample consists of 120,000 or so distinct CDR3 sequences, roughly 13% of them appearing once. The specimen was blood, either unsorted or a sorted T cell fraction (not recorded which). The rearrangement joins TRBV5-3 to TRBJ1-5; D might be TRBD1 (5 bases). TRBV5-3 is known as an ORF, though its function is uncertain. This receptor was obtained from a female donor with ankylosing spondylitis or in good health (not recorded which). The CDR3 reads CAMGWSFSEGPRQPQHF. CDR3 nucleotide sequence: TGTGCCATGGGCTGGTCTTTTAGCGAGGGGCCTCGTCAGCCCCAGCATTTT.